This T cell receptor (beta chain) appears in the sequencing data of a study of T cell changes during pregnancy in multiple sclerosis. Deletions cut 1 base from V and 0 bases from J, with 6 bases between. The germline CDR1 and CDR2 sequences are LNHDA and SQIVND (reference sequence). The CDR3 extends over 15 amino acids. The method was immunoSEQ multiplex PCR; TCRdb's version includes in-frame clones alone and lacks a portion of them. Here the sample spans roughly 64,000 clones, roughly 96% being singletons. Here the sequenced sample was CD8+ T cells from peripheral blood mononuclear cells, taken after pregnancy. This receptor was identified in a female donor with multiple sclerosis, enrolled in a pregnancy study. The chain combines TRBV19 with TRBJ2-2; D gene unclear. Here the CDR3 reads CASSIGHPNTGELFF. CDR3 nucleotides: TGTGCCAGTAGTATAGGACACCCGAACACCGGGGAGCTGTTTTTT.